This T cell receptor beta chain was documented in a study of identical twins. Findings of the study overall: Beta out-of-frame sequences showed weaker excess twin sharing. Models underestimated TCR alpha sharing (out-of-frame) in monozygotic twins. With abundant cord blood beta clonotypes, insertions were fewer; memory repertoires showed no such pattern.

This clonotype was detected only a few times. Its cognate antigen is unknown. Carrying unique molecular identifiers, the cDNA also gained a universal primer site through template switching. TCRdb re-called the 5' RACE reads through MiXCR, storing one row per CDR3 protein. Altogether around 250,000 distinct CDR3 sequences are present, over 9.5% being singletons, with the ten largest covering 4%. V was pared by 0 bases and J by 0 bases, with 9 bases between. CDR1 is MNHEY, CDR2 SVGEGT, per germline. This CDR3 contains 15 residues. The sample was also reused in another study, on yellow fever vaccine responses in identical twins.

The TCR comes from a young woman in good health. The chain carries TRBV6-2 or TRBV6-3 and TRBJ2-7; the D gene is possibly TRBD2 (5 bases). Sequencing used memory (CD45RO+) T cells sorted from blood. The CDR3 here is CASSYSGGHSYEQYF. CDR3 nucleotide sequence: TGTGCCAGCAGTTACTCCGGCGGGCACTCCTACGAGCAGTACTTC.